Sequencing of this TCR beta chain was carried out in a study of vaccination and CD4 T cells after COVID-19 (dated by TCRdb to 2022 to 2024). The study in broad terms: Convalescent patients had a positive SARS-CoV-2 result on nasal swab PCR, and of these patients, nine had mild disease and one had severe disease. In the convalescent cohort there were six males and four females, among whom were two Hispanic individuals, seven Caucasians, two Asians and one multiracial person. Each participant got two doses of either the Pfizer-BioNTech BNT162b2 vaccine (n=8) or the Moderna mRNA-1273 vaccine (n=2). Post-COVID blood samples were collected from convalescent patients a median of about 92 days after diagnosis, with a range of about 35 to 170 days. Post-vaccine blood samples were collected a median of about 69 days after the second vaccine dose, ranging from about 14 to 241 days. The cultures were stimulated with overlapping spike peptide pools from SARS-CoV-2 and from the common cold coronaviruses HCoV-NL63, HCoV-OC43 and HCoV-229E. Control cultures received a CEFX viral epitope pool as the positive control, an HIV-1 Nef peptide pool as the negative control, or no peptide. The spike-specific CD4+ TCR repertoire was compared before and after mRNA vaccination in approximately 9 COVID-19 convalescent patients and several infection-naive healthy vaccine recipients.

Receptor libraries were prepared by PCR. TCR sequencing of DNA from cultured CD4+ T cells used the Oncomine TCR Beta short-read assay at the Johns Hopkins FTIC core. Genomic DNA was extracted from the cultured CD4+ T cells with the QIAamp micro DNA kit. Oncomine TCR Beta libraries from cultured CD4+ T cells were pooled with unique dual indexes and sequenced on an Illumina iSeq 100. In the paper's pipeline: Non-productive sequences were removed, and CDR3s not starting with C, not ending with F or W, or shorter than 7 amino acids were discarded. The MANAFEST web application identified antigen-specific clonotypes by comparing peptide-stimulated wells against reference wells and other culture wells. For a clone to be called positive, the clone needed an FDR below 0.05, an odds ratio above 5, and a productive frequency above 0.1% in at least two of three replicate wells. A clonotype was classed as cross-reactive if the clonotype showed significant expansion both in SARS-CoV-2 spike wells and in at least one common cold coronavirus spike condition. Using R version 3.6.1, CDR3 homology was evaluated through Levenshtein distances (stringdist) along with unrooted phylogenetic trees (ape). The public reads were run again by TCRdb, first through fastp at Q25 and then through MiXCR, and only productive beta chains were kept. Each entry merges the rows of one CDR3 protein and shows their most common DNA and genes. TCRdb's processing, not the authors' own work, is the source of the V and J calls. The sample table lists under 20,000 distinct CDR3 sequences, more than 40% of them with a count of one. Together, the top ten hold over 5.5% of the sample.

Turning to this clonotype: The antigen this receptor binds is unknown. No per-base quality is available; no much larger clone lies one base away.

The germline V gene encodes CDR1 DFQATT and CDR2 SNEGSKA (reference sequence). V is reduced by 1 base and J by 5 bases, leaving a spacing of 14 bases between them. The CDR3 starts with the cysteine, ends with the phenylalanine, and has 14 residues. The only DNA kept is the CDR3, 42 bases in frame from the first base. The treatment or condition label here, explained by the study, means: approximately nine-day PBMC culture with coronavirus spike peptide pools or control peptides (ViraFEST assay). The study used the ViraFEST assay, which expanded antigen-specific T cells with peptide pools and then identified expanded clonotypes by TCR sequencing. The convalescent patients' positive SARS-CoV-2 PCR tests fell between March and December 2020, which was before the Alpha, Beta and Delta variants emerged in the United States. PBMCs were cultured at two million per well in IMDM supplemented with approximately 5% human AB serum and about 9.6 IU/ml IL-2, with roughly 9.5 ug/ml peptide pools added. Half of the culture medium was replaced with fresh IL-2-containing medium on days 3 and 7. CD4+ T cells were isolated after less than twelve days of culture through negative selection using the EasySep CD4+ T cell isolation kit. PBMCs were separated from whole blood using Ficoll-Paque Plus gradient centrifugation and then either used fresh or cryopreserved at -140C. Each culture condition was generally run in triplicate wells.

Study-level results and caveats: In convalescent patients, a median around 86% of post-vaccine SARS-CoV-2-reactive clones were detected only after vaccination, suggesting vaccine-specific priming. Although the median number of SARS-CoV-2-reactive clonotypes went up from fewer than 25 after infection to about 38 after vaccination, the increase was not significant. In convalescent patients, nearly all vaccine-specific clones (304 of 307) were found to be mono-reactive for SARS-CoV-2 spike rather than cross-reactive with common cold coronaviruses. The number of convalescent patients in the study was relatively small, and the study did not examine early timepoints following natural infection.

The V and J segments used are TRBV20-1 and TRBJ2-5, and the D gene may be TRBD2, 5 bases matching. Sequencing was performed on CD4+ T cells from blood, cultured in vitro, taken before SARS-CoV-2 vaccination. The sequence was obtained from a human donor who had recovered from COVID-19. CDR3 reads: CSARVSAHAETQYF. The nucleotide sequence is given as TGCAGTGCTAGAGTTAGCGCCCACGCGGAGACCCAGTACTTC.